This TCR beta chain emerged from a study of regulatory T cells in long-lasting Graves disease. Findings and caveats of the study: New patients shared roughly 980 public clonotypes, fewer than the roughly 2,500 shared by persistent patients. Persistent Graves' patients showed less TCR diversity than newly diagnosed ones.

Trimming pared 8 bases from V and 0 bases from J, leaving 14 bases between. The CDR3 loop spans 15 amino acids. Arm-PCR of CDR3 regions and iRepertoire HTBI primers were the basis on which TCR beta libraries were built. TCRdb re-called the multiplex PCR reads through MiXCR, storing one row per CDR3 protein. In the table there are 300,000 to 350,000 distinct CDR3 sequences, around 20% of which are singletons. As concerns this clonotype: The antigen remains unidentified. A single base separates this from a much larger clone, so it may be a read error.

Time point indicated: persistent/refractory GD, antithyroid drugs over 5 years with positive TRAb. Preparation of the TCR library used RNA extracted from PBMCs. Patients met American Thyroid Association criteria for Graves' disease. This sequence joins TRBV12-3 or TRBV12-4 and TRBJ1-3, with D possibly matching TRBD1 (6 bases). The sample consisted of peripheral blood mononuclear cells (PBMCs), taken when the disease was refractory, from a patient treated with antithyroid drugs. The clonotype comes from a female donor with Graves disease. For the CDR3, the DNA is TGTGCCAGCGAAACAGGACAGCACTCTGGAAACACCATATATTTT. It codes for CASETGQHSGNTIYF.